The clone carrying this TCR beta chain was observed many times. Its antigen is still unknown. TCRdb redid the calling of the 5' RACE reads with MiXCR, one entry per CDR3 protein. Altogether over 25,000 distinct CDR3 sequences are present, approximately 1.4% being singletons, with the ten largest covering about 9%. The data were taken from a study of neurological immune-mediated disorders. In germline, CDR1 is LNHNV, CDR2 YYDKDF (reference sequence). There are 16 residues in the CDR3. Germline trimming cut 5 bases from V and 1 base from J; bases unmatched to any gene: 7. Points from the study as a whole: Phylogenetically, 18 of 34 multiple sclerosis patients' repertoires fell into one related-CDR3 cluster, a possible signature.

The origin of this receptor is a woman aged 25 to 45 with multiple sclerosis. The V gene is TRBV15, the J gene TRBJ2-3; 9 positions agree with TRBD1. Sequencing was carried out using PBMCs. CDR3 nucleotides: TGTGCCACCAGCCCCCGCAGGACAGGGGGCACAGATACGCAGTATTTT. Its translation is CATSPRRTGGTDTQYF.